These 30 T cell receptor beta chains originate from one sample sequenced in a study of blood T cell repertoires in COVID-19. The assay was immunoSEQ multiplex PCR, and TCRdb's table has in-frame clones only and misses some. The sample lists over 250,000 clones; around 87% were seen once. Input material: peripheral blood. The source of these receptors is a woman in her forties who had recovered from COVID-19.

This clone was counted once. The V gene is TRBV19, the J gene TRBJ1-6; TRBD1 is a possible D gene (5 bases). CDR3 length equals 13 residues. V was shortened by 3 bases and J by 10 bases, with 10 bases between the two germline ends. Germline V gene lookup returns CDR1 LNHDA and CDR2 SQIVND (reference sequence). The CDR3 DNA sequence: TGTGCCAGTAGTATCGGCAGGGCCTCACCCCTCCACTTT. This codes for CASSIGRASPLHF.

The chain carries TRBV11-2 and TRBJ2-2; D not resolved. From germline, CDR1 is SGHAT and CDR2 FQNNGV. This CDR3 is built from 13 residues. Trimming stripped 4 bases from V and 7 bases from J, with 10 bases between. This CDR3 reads CASSSHNGGELFF. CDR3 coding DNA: TGTGCCAGCAGCTCCCATAACGGCGGGGAGCTGTTTTTT.

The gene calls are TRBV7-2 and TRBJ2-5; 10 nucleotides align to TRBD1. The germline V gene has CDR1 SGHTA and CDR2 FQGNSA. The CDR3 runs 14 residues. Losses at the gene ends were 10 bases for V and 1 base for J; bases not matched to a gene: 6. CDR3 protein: CATRTGGGQETQYF. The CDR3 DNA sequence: TGTGCCACCCGGACAGGGGGAGGCCAAGAGACCCAGTACTTC.

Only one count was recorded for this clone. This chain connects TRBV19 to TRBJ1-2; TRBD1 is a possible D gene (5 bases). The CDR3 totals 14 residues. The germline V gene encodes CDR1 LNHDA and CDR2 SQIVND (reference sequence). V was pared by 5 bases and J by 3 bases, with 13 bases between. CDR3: CASSPQWGDYGYTF. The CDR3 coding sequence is TGTGCCAGTAGTCCTCAATGGGGGGACTATGGCTACACCTTC.

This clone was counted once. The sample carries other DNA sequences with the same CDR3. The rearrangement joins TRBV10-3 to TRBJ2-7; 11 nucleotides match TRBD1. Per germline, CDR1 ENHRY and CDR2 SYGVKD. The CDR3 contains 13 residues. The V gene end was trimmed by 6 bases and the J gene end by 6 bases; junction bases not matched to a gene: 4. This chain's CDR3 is CAISPGQGGEQYF. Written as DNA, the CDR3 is TGTGCCATCAGCCCGGGACAGGGGGGCGAGCAGTACTTC.

The CDR3: CASSRPGTGIGNTIYF. The CDR3 bases are TGTGCCAGCTCACGTCCCGGGACAGGGATCGGAAACACCATATATTTT. V and J are TRBV18 and TRBJ1-3, with TRBD1 matching over 9 bases. Germline-derived CDR1 and CDR2 are KGHSH and LQKENI. This CDR3 spans 16 amino acids. V lost 4 bases, J lost 4 bases, and 8 bases stayed unmatched.

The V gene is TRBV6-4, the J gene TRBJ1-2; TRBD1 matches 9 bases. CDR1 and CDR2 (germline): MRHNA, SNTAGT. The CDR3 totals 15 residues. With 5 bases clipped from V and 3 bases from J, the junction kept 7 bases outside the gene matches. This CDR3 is CASSHSGTGYYGYTF. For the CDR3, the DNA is TGTGCCAGCAGTCATTCCGGGACAGGGTACTATGGCTACACCTTC.

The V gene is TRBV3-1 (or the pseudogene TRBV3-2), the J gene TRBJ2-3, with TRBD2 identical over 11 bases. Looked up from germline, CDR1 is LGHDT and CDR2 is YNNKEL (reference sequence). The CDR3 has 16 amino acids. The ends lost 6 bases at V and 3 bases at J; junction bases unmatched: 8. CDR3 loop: CASSPNSGGVTDTQYF. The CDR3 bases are TGTGCCAGCAGTCCAAATAGCGGGGGGGTGACAGATACGCAGTATTTT.

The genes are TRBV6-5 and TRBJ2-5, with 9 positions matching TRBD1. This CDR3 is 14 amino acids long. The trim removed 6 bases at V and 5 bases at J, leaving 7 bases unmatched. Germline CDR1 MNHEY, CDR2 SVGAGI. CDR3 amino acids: CASRDTGGGETQYF. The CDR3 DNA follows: TGTGCCAGCAGGGACACAGGGGGCGGCGAGACCCAGTACTTC.

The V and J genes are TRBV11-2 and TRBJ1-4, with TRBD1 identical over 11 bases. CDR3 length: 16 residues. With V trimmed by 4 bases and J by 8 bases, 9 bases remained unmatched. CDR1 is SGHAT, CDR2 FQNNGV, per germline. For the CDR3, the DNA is TGTGCCAGCAGCTACATCAGGGACAGGGGGGGAGAAAAACTGTTTTTT. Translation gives CASSYIRDRGGEKLFF.

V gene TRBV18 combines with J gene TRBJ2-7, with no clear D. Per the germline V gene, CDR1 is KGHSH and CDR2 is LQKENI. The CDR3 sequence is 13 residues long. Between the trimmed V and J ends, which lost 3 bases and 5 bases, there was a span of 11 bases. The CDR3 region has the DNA TGTGCCAGCTCACCCCCCGGTGTCAACGAGCAGTACTTC. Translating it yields CASSPPGVNEQYF.

CDR3 sequence reads: CASSPRGGENTEAFF. CDR3 DNA sequence: TGTGCCAGCAGCCCTCGCGGGGGGGAGAACACTGAAGCTTTCTTT. V and J are TRBV7-2 and TRBJ1-1; tentatively, D is TRBD1 (5 bases). Per germline, CDR1 SGHTA and CDR2 FQGNSA. There are 15 residues in the CDR3. Trimming took 5 bases from V and 1 from J, leaving 14 bases between them.

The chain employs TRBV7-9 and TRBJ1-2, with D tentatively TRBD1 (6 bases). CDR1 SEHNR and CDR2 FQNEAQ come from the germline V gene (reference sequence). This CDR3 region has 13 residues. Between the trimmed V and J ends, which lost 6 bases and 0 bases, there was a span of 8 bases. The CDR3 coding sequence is TGTGCCAGCAGACAGGGTGCTAACTATGGCTACACCTTC. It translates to CASRQGANYGYTF.

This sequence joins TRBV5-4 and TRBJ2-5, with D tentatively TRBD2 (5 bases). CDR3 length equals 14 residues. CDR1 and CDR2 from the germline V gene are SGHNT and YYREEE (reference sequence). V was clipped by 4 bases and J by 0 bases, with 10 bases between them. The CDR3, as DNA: TGTGCCAGCAGCCTACTAGGGAACCAAGAGACCCAGTACTTC. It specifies CASSLLGNQETQYF. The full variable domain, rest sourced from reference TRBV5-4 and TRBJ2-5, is ETGVTQSPTHLIKTRGQQVTLRCSSQSGHNTVSWYQQALGQGPQFIFQYYREEENGRGNFPPRFSGLQFPNYSSELNVNALELDDSALYLCASSLLGNQETQYFGPGTRLLVL.

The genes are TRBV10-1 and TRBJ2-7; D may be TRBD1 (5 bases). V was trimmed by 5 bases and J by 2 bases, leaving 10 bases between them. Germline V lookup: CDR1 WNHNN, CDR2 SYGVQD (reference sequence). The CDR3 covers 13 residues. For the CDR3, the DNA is TGCGCCAGCAGTCCCCCAGGGACCTACGAGCAGTACTTC. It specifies CASSPPGTYEQYF.

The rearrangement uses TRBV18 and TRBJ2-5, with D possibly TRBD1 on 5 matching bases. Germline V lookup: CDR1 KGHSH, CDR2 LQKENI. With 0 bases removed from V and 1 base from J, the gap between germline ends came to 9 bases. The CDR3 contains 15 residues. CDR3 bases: TGTGCCAGCTCACCACCGGGCAGGGCCCAAGAGACCCAGTACTTC. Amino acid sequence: CASSPPGRAQETQYF.

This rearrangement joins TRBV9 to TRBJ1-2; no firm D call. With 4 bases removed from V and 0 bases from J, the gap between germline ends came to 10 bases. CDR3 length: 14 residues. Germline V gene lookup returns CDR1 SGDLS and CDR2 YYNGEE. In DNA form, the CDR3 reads TGTGCCAGCAGCCCAGTCATGGCTAACTATGGCTACACCTTC. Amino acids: CASSPVMANYGYTF.

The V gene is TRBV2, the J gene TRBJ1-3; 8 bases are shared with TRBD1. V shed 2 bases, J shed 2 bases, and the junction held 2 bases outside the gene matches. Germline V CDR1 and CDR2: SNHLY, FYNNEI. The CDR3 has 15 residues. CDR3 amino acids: CASSETGGTGNTIYF. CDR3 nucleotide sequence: TGTGCCAGCAGTGAAACAGGGGGAACTGGAAACACCATATATTTT.

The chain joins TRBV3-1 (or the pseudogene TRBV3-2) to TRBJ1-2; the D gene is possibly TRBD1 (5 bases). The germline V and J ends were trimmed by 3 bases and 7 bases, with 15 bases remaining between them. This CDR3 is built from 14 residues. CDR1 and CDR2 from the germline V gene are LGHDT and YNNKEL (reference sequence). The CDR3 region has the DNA TGTGCCAGCAGCCACCTGGAAGGGGCACGTGGCTACACCTTC. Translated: CASSHLEGARGYTF.

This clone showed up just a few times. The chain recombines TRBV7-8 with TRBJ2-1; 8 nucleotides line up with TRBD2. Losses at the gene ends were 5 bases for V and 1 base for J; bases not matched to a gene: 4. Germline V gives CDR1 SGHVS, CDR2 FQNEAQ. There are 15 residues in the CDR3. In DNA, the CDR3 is TGTGCCAGCAGCCGAGAGCGGGGGTCCTACAATGAGCAGTTCTTC. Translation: CASSRERGSYNEQFF. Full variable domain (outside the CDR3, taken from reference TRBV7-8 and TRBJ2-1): GAGVSQSPRYKVAKRGQDVALRCDPISGHVSLFWYQQALGQGPEFLTYFQNEAQLDKSGLPSDRFFAERPEGSVSTLKIQRTQQEDSAVYLCASSRERGSYNEQFFGPGTRLTVL.

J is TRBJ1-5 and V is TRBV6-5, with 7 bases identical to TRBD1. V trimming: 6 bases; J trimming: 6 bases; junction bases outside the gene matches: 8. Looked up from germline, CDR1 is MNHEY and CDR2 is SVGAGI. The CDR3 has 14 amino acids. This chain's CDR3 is CASSSTGIGQPQHF. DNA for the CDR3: TGTGCCAGCAGCTCGACAGGGATCGGTCAGCCCCAGCATTTT.

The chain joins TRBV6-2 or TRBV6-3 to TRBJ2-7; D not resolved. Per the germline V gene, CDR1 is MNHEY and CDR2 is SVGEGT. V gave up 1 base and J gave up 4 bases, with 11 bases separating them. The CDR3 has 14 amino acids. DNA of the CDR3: TGTGCCAGCAGTTACTTACACAGTGGGTACGAGCAGTACTTC. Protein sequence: CASSYLHSGYEQYF.

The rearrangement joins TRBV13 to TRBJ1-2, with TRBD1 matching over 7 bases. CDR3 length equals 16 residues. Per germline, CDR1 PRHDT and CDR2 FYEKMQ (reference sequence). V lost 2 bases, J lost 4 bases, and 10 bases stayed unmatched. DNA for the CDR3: TGTGCCAGCAGCTTAATCCAGGCCCACAGGGGCTATGGCTACACCTTC. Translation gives CASSLIQAHRGYGYTF.

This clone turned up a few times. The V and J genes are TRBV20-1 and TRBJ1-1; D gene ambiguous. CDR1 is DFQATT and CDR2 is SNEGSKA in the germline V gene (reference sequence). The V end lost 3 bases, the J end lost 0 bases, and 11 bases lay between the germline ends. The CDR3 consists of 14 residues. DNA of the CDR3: TGCAGTGCTAGTGTTCCAGGCATGAACACTGAAGCTTTCTTT. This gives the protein CSASVPGMNTEAFF.

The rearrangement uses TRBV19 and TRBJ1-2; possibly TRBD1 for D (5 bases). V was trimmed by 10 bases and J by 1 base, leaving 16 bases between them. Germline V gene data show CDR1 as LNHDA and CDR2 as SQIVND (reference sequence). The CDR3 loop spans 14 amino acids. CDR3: CATHRGTGNYGYTF. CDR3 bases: TGTGCCACTCACCGGGGGACGGGTAACTATGGCTACACCTTC.

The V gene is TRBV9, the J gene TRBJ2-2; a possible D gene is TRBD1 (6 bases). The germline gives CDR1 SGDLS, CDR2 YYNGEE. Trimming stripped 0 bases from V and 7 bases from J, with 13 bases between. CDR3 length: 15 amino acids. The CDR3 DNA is TGTGCCAGCAGCGTAGCCCACAGGGAAGACGGGGAGCTGTTTTTT. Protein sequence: CASSVAHREDGELFF. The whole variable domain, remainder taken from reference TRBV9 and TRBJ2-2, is DSGVTQTPKHLITATGQRVTLRCSPRSGDLSVYWYQQSLDQGLQFLIQYYNGEERAKGNILERFSAQQFPDLHSELNLSSLELGDSALYFCASSVAHREDGELFFGEGSRLTVL.

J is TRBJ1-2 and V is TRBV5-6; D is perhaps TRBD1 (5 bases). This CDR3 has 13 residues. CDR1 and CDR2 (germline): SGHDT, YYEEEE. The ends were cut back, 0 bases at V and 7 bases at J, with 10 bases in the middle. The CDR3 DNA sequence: TGTGCCAGCAGCTTGGGACAGTGGCTTGGCTACACCTTC. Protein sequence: CASSLGQWLGYTF.

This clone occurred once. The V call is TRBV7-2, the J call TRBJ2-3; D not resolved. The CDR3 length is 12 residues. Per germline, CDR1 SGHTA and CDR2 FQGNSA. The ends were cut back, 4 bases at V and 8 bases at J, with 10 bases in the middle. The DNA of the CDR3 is TGTGCCAGCAGCTCGATCACGGGTACGCAGTATTTT. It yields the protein CASSSITGTQYF.

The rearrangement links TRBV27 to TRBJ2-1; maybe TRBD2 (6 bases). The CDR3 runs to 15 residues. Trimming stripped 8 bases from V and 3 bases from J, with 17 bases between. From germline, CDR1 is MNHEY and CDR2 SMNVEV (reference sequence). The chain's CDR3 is CASDRGRGLYNEQFF. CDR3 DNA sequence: TGTGCCAGCGACCGGGGACGGGGACTCTACAATGAGCAGTTCTTC.

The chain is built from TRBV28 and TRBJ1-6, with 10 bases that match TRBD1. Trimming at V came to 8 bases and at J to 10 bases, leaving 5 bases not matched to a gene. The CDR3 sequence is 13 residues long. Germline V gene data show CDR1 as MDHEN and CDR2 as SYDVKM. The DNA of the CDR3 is TGTGCCAGCGGGGACAGGGGTAGGTCACCCCTCCACTTT. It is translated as CASGDRGRSPLHF. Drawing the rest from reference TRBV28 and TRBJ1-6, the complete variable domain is DVKVTQSSRYLVKRTGEKVFLECVQDMDHENMFWYRQDPGLGLRLIYFSYDVKMKEKGDIPEGYSVSREKKERFSLILESASTNQTSMYLCASGDRGRSPLHFGNGTRLTVT.